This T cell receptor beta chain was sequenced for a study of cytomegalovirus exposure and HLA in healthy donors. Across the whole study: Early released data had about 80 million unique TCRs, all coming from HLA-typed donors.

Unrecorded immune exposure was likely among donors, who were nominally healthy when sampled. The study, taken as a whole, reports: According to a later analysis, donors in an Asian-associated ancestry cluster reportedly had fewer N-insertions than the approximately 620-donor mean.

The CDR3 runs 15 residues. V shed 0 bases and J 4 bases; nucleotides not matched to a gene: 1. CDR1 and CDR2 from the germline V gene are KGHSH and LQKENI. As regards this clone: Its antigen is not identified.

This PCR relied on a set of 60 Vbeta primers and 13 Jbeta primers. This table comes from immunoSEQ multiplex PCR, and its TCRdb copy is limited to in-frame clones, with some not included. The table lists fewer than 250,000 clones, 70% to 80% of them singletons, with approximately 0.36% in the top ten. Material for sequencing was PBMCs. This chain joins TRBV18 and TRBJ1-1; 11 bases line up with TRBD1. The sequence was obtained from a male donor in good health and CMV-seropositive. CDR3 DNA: TGTGCCAGCTCACCACCGGGGACAGGGGGCACTGAAGCTTTCTTT. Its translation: CASSPPGTGGTEAFF.